Following are 19 T cell receptor beta chains from one sample sequenced in a study of glioma-infiltrating T cells after dendritic cell vaccination. Only in-frame clones appear in the TCRdb table, and some are missing; sequencing was by immunoSEQ multiplex PCR. Among around 100,000 clones listed, 81% were seen once. Material: blood, obtained before dendritic cell vaccination. The receptors shown here come from a human donor with glioblastoma.

V and J are TRBV9 and TRBJ1-1; D call uncertain. Deletions cut 0 bases from V and 5 bases from J, with 20 bases between. CDR3 length equals 17 residues. Germline V gene sequence: CDR1 SGDLS, CDR2 YYNGEE. The CDR3, as DNA: TGTGCCAGCAGCGTAGCTCTAGATCGGGCTACGGGAACTGAAGCTTTCTTT. Translating it yields CASSVALDRATGTEAFF.

V and J are TRBV30 and TRBJ2-1, with 10 nucleotides matching TRBD1. The J segment lost 4 bases and the V segment lost 3 bases, leaving 18 bases of the junction unmatched. From germline, CDR1 is GTSNPN and CDR2 SVGIG (reference sequence). The CDR3 is 19 residues long. The CDR3 DNA reads TGTGCCTGGAGAAGAACCGGGACAGGGGACCCCCCCCCTTACAATGAGCAGTTCTTC. Its translation: CAWRRTGTGDPPPYNEQFF.

The CDR3 here is CASSTGTGGFGELFF. The CDR3 DNA is TGTGCCAGCAGCACCGGGACAGGGGGATTCGGGGAGCTGTTTTTT. The chain uses TRBV11-2 and TRBJ2-2; 11 bases match TRBD1. This CDR3 is built from 15 residues. V trimming: 5 bases; J trimming: 7 bases; junction bases outside the gene matches: 6. The germline gives CDR1 SGHAT, CDR2 FQNNGV.

This chain connects TRBV6-1 to TRBJ2-7; D unclear. The CDR3 contains 15 residues. Per the germline V gene, CDR1 is MNHNS and CDR2 is SASEGT. V lost 5 bases to trimming and J lost 8 bases, with 22 bases between them. CDR3: CASSSYQYPQKKQYF. CDR3 nucleotides: TGTGCCAGCAGTTCTTACCAGTACCCACAGAAAAAGCAGTACTTC.

This chain connects TRBV6-5 to TRBJ2-1, with 7 bases identical to TRBD1. The J segment lost 0 bases and the V segment lost 3 bases, leaving 5 bases of the junction unmatched. The CDR3 sequence is 16 residues long. Germline assignment: CDR1 MNHEY and CDR2 SVGAGI. The CDR3 nucleotides are TGTGCCAGCAGTTATTACGGGGACAGCTCCTACAATGAGCAGTTCTTC. Protein sequence: CASSYYGDSSYNEQFF.

The genes are TRBV5-1 and TRBJ2-2; perhaps TRBD2 as D (6 bases). Between the trimmed V and J ends, which lost 4 bases and 2 bases, there was a span of 21 bases. Germline-derived CDR1 and CDR2 are SGHRS and YFSETQ. There are 18 residues in the CDR3. The CDR3 sequence is CASSPYPAGPLNTGELFF. The CDR3, as DNA: TGCGCCAGCAGCCCCTATCCGGCGGGGCCACTCAACACCGGGGAGCTGTTTTTT.

The genes are TRBV19 and TRBJ2-1; 11 bases agree with TRBD2. The CDR3 is 13 residues long. CDR1 and CDR2 (germline): LNHDA, SQIVND (reference sequence). V lost 3 bases and J lost 9; bases outside the gene matches: 1. The CDR3, as DNA: TGTGCCAGTAGTATGGGACTAGCGGTTGAGCAGTTCTTC. This translates into CASSMGLAVEQFF. Full variable domain (rest looked up from reference TRBV19 and TRBJ2-1): DGGITQSPKYLFRKEGQNVTLSCEQNLNHDAMYWYRQDPGQGLRLIYYSQIVNDFQKGDIAEGYSVSREKKESFPLTVTSAQKNPTAFYLCASSMGLAVEQFFGPGTRLTVL.

The V call is TRBV30, the J call TRBJ1-2; 9 bases fit TRBD1. Germline trimming cut 3 bases from V and 4 bases from J; bases unmatched to any gene: 9. CDR3 size: 15 residues. CDR1 and CDR2 (germline): GTSNPN, SVGIG (reference sequence). CDR3 coding DNA: TGTGCCTGGAGGGATCCGGGACAGGGAATCTATGGCTACACCTTC. It translates to CAWRDPGQGIYGYTF.

This clone was counted a single time. This chain joins TRBV10-2 and TRBJ1-1; the match to TRBD1 covers 8 bases. Looked up from germline, CDR1 is WSHSY and CDR2 is SAAADI. This CDR3 spans 13 amino acids. J was trimmed by 6 bases and V by 6 bases; bases with no gene match: 6. The CDR3 reads CASSEDRAPEAFF. For the CDR3, the DNA is TGCGCCAGCAGCGAGGACAGGGCCCCTGAAGCTTTCTTT.

This chain connects TRBV7-2 to TRBJ1-1; D perhaps matches TRBD1 (6 bases). The V end was cut by 5 bases, the J end by 12 bases, with 22 bases between. The CDR3 spans 14 residues. Per germline, CDR1 SGHTA and CDR2 FQGNSA. CDR3 coding DNA: TGTGCCAGCAGCGCAACACGGGACGCAGGGGCGACTTTCTTT. It is translated as CASSATRDAGATFF.

This clone was detected once. CDR3 nucleotides: TGTGCCACCAAGGGTACGGGGGTGACCTACGAGCAGTACTTC. It encodes CATKGTGVTYEQYF. The V gene is TRBV19, the J gene TRBJ2-7; tentatively, D is TRBD2 (6 bases). Germline lookup yields CDR1 LNHDA and CDR2 SQIVND (reference sequence). The CDR3 has 14 residues. The V gene lost 10 bases and the J gene lost 2 bases, with 18 bases spanning the gap.

The chain recombines TRBV11-3 with TRBJ1-1, with D possibly being TRBD1 (6 bases). The CDR3 sequence is 14 residues long. CDR1 SGHNT and CDR2 YENEEA come from the germline V gene. Trimming cost V 7 bases and J 4 bases, with 16 bases left between them. CDR3 residues: CASKAVFRGTEAFF. The CDR3 DNA reads as TGTGCCAGCAAGGCGGTGTTCAGGGGCACTGAAGCTTTCTTT.

The gene calls are TRBV27 and TRBJ2-7, with D possibly TRBD1 on 6 matching bases. Germline V lookup: CDR1 MNHEY, CDR2 SMNVEV (reference sequence). CDR3 length equals 14 residues. V lost 3 bases and J lost 4, with 13 bases in between. In nucleotides, the CDR3 is TGTGCCAGCAGTTTCACCGGGACAAGATACGAGCAGTACTTC. Protein product: CASSFTGTRYEQYF.

The V call is TRBV5-1, the J call TRBJ1-2; D is unclear. V dropped 0 bases and J dropped 6 bases, with 15 bases sitting between them. CDR1 is SGHRS, CDR2 YFSETQ, per germline. This CDR3 comprises 15 residues. The CDR3 loop reads CASSLGSSRRDGYTF. The CDR3 DNA reads TGCGCCAGCAGCTTGGGTTCGTCTCGGAGGGATGGCTACACCTTC.

The genes are TRBV7-2 and TRBJ2-3, with 9 bases aligning to TRBD2. Per germline, CDR1 SGHTA and CDR2 FQGNSA. The CDR3 is made up of 15 amino acids. Trimming cost V 4 bases and J 6 bases; bases outside gene matches: 8. The CDR3 is CASSSLSGGGDTQYF. The CDR3 DNA reads as TGTGCCAGCAGCTCCCTTAGCGGGGGAGGGGATACGCAGTATTTT.

The rearrangement uses TRBV6-1 and TRBJ2-7; 10 bases line up with TRBD2. Germline trimming cut 5 bases from V and 1 base from J; bases unmatched to any gene: 2. The CDR3 has 14 residues. Germline V gives CDR1 MNHNS, CDR2 SASEGT. CDR3 protein: CASSWTSGSYEQYF. CDR3 bases: TGTGCCAGCAGTTGGACTAGCGGTTCCTACGAGCAGTACTTC.

The chain has TRBV10-2 and TRBJ2-5, with TRBD2 matching over 8 bases. The CDR3 totals 13 residues. The V gene's germline CDR1 is WSHSY and CDR2 SAAADI. V lost 8 bases to trimming and J lost 2 bases; unmatched junction nucleotides: 4. DNA of the CDR3: TGCGCCAGCTCGGGGGGGCGACAAGAGACCCAGTACTTC. Its translation is CASSGGRQETQYF.

The rearrangement links TRBV14 to TRBJ1-6, with unresolved D. V gave up 5 bases and J gave up 9 bases, with 14 bases separating them. The V gene's germline CDR1 is SGHDN and CDR2 FVKESK. This CDR3 is built from 14 residues. The CDR3 spells CASSTQSYGSPLHF. The CDR3 DNA reads as TGTGCCAGCAGCACACAGAGCTACGGTTCACCCCTCCACTTT.

This chain links TRBV5-6 with TRBJ1-2; tentatively, D is TRBD1 (5 bases). Per the germline V gene, CDR1 is SGHDT and CDR2 is YYEEEE. V lost 1 base and J lost 9, with 13 bases in between. CDR3 length: 13 amino acids. The CDR3 spells CASSLQGVGSYTF. CDR3 in DNA: TGTGCCAGCAGCTTGCAAGGGGTTGGAAGCTACACCTTC. Supplemented by reference TRBV5-6 and TRBJ1-2, the full variable domain reads DAGVTQSPTHLIKTRGQQVTLRCSPKSGHDTVSWYQQALGQGPQFIFQYYEEEERQRGNFPDRFSGHQFPNYSSELNVNALLLGDSALYLCASSLQGVGSYTFGSGTRLTVV.